Included here is one T cell receptor beta chain sequence, with context. This sample is part of a study of T cell responses to AZD1222 COVID-19 vaccine. The method was immunoSEQ multiplex PCR; TCRdb's version includes in-frame clones alone and lacks a portion of them. The top ten clones hold roughly 3.9% of a sample with tens of thousands of clones, about 88% of them seen once. With V trimmed by 6 bases and J by 5 bases, 10 bases remained unmatched. Germline V gives CDR1 SGHNT, CDR2 YYREEE (reference sequence). This CDR3 spans 15 amino acids. The gene calls are TRBV5-4 and TRBJ1-2; 10 nucleotides match TRBD1. The input for sequencing was peripheral blood, taken on day 0 of AZD1222 vaccination. The receptor was derived from an adult in good health. CDR3 amino acids: CASIPGQGIEYGYTF. DNA of the CDR3: TGTGCCAGCATACCGGGACAGGGGATAGAGTATGGCTACACCTTC.